The 9 T cell receptor beta chains reported below all come from one sample, sequenced in a study of CD8 T cells in Susac syndrome. With random hexamers, reverse transcription was performed on about 0.5 to 1 ug of RNA. Each CDR3 protein is one row after TCRdb ran MiXCR on the immunoSEQ multiplex PCR reads. This sample has 250,000 to 350,000 distinct CDR3 sequences; just over 90% occur once, and the top ten carry about 0.063%. Specimen: CD4+ T cells from PBMCs. The source is a human donor with multiple sclerosis.

The CDR3 DNA reads TGTGCCAGCAGCGAAGCAGGGAGTGAAGCTTTCTTT. It encodes CASSEAGSEAFF. The chain carries TRBV5-6 and TRBJ1-1, with D possibly TRBD1 on 5 matching bases. The CDR3 spans 12 residues. The V gene lost 4 bases and the J gene lost 7 bases, with 11 bases spanning the gap. CDR1 SGHDT and CDR2 YYEEEE come from the germline V gene.

The chain couples TRBV5-1 to TRBJ2-2; D could derive from TRBD1 or TRBD2 (6 bases each). The ends were cut back, 5 bases at V and 3 bases at J, with 8 bases in the middle. This CDR3 has 13 amino acids. Germline V gives CDR1 SGHRS, CDR2 YFSETQ. The CDR3 sequence is CASRRGDTGELFF. The DNA of the CDR3 is TGCGCCAGCAGAAGGGGGGACACCGGGGAGCTGTTTTTT.

The chain has TRBV3-1 and TRBJ1-2; D gene unclear. Trimming removed 1 base at V and 4 bases at J, with 16 bases between. Germline V lookup: CDR1 LGHDT, CDR2 YNNKEL (reference sequence). This CDR3 comprises 16 residues. The CDR3, as DNA: TGTGCCAGCAGCCAAGGGGCCGGGCCCCGAGGCTATGGCTACACCTTC. This sequence encodes CASSQGAGPRGYGYTF. Looking up the rest from reference TRBV3-1 and TRBJ1-2 gives the full variable domain: DTAVSQTPKYLVTQMGNDKSIKCEQNLGHDTMYWYKQDSKKFLKIMFSYNNKELIINETVPNRFSPKSPDKAHLNLHINSLELGDSAVYFCASSQGAGPRGYGYTFGSGTRLTVV.

The chain combines TRBV20-1 with TRBJ2-5; 8 nucleotides line up with TRBD1. The J segment lost 2 bases and the V segment lost 4 bases, leaving 6 bases of the junction unmatched. CDR3 length: 14 amino acids. CDR1 and CDR2 (germline): DFQATT, SNEGSKA (reference sequence). In nucleotides, the CDR3 is TGCAGTGCTACCCAGGGGGCTTGGCAAGAGACCCAGTACTTC. Translation gives CSATQGAWQETQYF.

The rearrangement links TRBV20-1 to TRBJ2-2; TRBD2 might be the D (6 bases). Germline V CDR1 and CDR2: DFQATT, SNEGSKA (reference sequence). V dropped 6 bases and J dropped 1 base, with 12 bases sitting between them. The CDR3 consists of 14 residues. CDR3 bases: TGCAGTGCACACCCGGGGGTGAACACCGGGGAGCTGTTTTTT. It yields the protein CSAHPGVNTGELFF.

This clonotype was detected only once. This CDR3 reads CSVSGETGKLFF. The CDR3 DNA sequence: TGCAGCGTTAGTGGAGAAACCGGAAAACTGTTTTTT. This chain links TRBV29-1 with TRBJ1-4, with D hard to call. Trimming stripped 5 bases from V and 10 bases from J, with 14 bases between. Germline V lookup: CDR1 SQVTM, CDR2 ANQGSEA. The CDR3 has 12 amino acids.

The chain couples TRBV29-1 to TRBJ1-2, with D uncertain. This CDR3 has 12 residues. In germline, CDR1 is SQVTM, CDR2 ANQGSEA. Deletions cut 6 bases from V and 6 bases from J, with 14 bases between. The CDR3 DNA follows: TGCAGCGTCCCCCTCATGGCGGATGGCTACACCTTC. This codes for CSVPLMADGYTF. The full variable domain, completed using reference TRBV29-1 and TRBJ1-2, is SAVISQKPSRDICQRGTSLTIQCQVDSQVTMMFWYRQQPGQSLTLIATANQGSEATYESGFVIDKFPISRPNLTFSTLTVSNMSPEDSSIYLCSVPLMADGYTFGSGTRLTVV.

V usage is TRBV6-6 and J usage is TRBJ2-7; 7 bases are a match to TRBD1. V was clipped by 6 bases and J by 3 bases; unmatched bases: 8. The CDR3 is 14 residues long. Germline CDR1 reads MNHNY; CDR2 reads SVGAGI (reference sequence). Here the CDR3 reads CASSTGDRYYEQYF. The CDR3 region has the DNA TGTGCCAGCAGCACCGGGGACAGATACTACGAGCAGTACTTC.

The chain combines TRBV20-1 with TRBJ1-5; D not resolved. Deletions cut 3 bases from V and 7 bases from J, with 10 bases between. The CDR3 extends over 12 amino acids. Germline CDR1 DFQATT, CDR2 SNEGSKA (reference sequence). The CDR3 region has the DNA TGCAGTGCTAGCCGACCCGAACAGCCCCAGCATTTT. This translates into CSASRPEQPQHF.